This T cell receptor (beta chain) was documented in a study of T cells in Graves' hyperthyroidism and ophthalmopathy. The V gene's germline CDR1 is DFQATT and CDR2 SNEGSKA (reference sequence). The CDR3 consists of 13 residues. The V and J ends lost 5 bases and 5 bases respectively, with 12 bases between them. TCR beta CDR3 sequences were amplified from RNA transcripts. HTBI primers drove first-round RT-PCR of the TCR CDR3. One entry per CDR3 protein results from TCRdb running MiXCR on the multiplex PCR reads. The table shows some 740,000 distinct CDR3 sequences, with around 15% occurring only once. Material for sequencing was blood. The clonotype originates from a woman aged 18-29 years with Graves' hyperthyroidism. The genes are TRBV20-1 and TRBJ2-2; the D is unclear. CDR3: CSAPQTETGELFF. The CDR3 nucleotides read TGCAGTGCTCCACAGACCGAGACCGGGGAGCTGTTTTTT.